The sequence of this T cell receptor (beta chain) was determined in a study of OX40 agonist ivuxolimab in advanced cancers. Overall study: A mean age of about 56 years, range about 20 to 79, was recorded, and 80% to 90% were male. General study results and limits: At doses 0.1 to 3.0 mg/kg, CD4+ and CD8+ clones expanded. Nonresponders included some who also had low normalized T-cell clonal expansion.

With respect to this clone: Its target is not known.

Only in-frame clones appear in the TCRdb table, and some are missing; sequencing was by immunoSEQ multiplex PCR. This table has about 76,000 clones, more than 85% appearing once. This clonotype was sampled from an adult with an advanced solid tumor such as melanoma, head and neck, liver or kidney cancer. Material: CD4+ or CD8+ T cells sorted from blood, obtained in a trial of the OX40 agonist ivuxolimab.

CDR3 residues: CAGTQGAGELFF. CDR3 nucleotides: TGTGCCGGCACGCAGGGGGCCGGGGAGCTGTTTTTT. This chain connects TRBV6-5 to TRBJ2-2, with TRBD1 identical over 7 bases. The CDR3 contains 12 residues. Per germline, CDR1 MNHEY and CDR2 SVGAGI. With V trimmed by 11 bases and J by 6 bases, 6 bases remained unmatched.